One TCR beta chain is described in this entry. Its target is unknown. These data come from a study of somatic mutations in cytotoxic T cells in rheumatoid arthritis. Study-level findings and limits: Among rheumatoid arthritis patients and age-matched healthy controls, CD8+ T-cell clonality was not significantly different.

The assay was immunoSEQ multiplex PCR, and TCRdb's table has in-frame clones only and misses some. The repertoire includes fewer than 2,500 clones, around 70% of them detected once, and roughly 60% sits in the top ten. The CDR3 is 10 amino acids. Trimming took off 7 bases at V and 4 bases at J, with 3 bases between the two ends. Germline V CDR1 and CDR2: MNHNS, SASEGT. The specimen comprised CD8+ T cells sorted from blood, sampled at a follow-up visit. The sequence was collected from a man in his 70s with rheumatoid arthritis. The chain recombines TRBV6-1 with TRBJ2-3; no firm D call. CDR3 region: CASMADTQYF. The CDR3 region has the DNA TGTGCCAGCATGGCAGATACGCAGTATTTT.